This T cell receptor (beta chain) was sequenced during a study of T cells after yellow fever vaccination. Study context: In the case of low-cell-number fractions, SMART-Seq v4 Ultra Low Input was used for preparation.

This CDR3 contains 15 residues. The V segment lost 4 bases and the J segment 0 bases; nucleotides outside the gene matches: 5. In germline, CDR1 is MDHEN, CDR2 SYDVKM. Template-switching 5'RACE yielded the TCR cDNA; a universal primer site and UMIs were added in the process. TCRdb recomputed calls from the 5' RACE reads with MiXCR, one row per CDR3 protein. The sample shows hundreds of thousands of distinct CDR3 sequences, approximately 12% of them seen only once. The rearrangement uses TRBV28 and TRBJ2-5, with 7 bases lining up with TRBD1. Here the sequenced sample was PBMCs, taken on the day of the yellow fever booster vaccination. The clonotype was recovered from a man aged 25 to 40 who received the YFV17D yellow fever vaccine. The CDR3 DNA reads TGTGCCAGCAGTTCCTCCGGGACAGACCAAGAGACCCAGTACTTC. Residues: CASSSSGTDQETQYF.